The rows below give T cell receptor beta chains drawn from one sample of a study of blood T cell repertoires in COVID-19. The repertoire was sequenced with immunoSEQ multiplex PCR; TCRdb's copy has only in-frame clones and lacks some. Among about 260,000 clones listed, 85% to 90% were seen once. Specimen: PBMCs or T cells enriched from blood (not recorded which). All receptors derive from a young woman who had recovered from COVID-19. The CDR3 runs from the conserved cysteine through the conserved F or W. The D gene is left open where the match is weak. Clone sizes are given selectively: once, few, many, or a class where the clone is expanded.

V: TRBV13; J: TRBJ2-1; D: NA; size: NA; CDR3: CASSPASRHSYNEQFF; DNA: TGTGCCAGCAGCCCCGCCTCCAGGCATAGTTACAATGAGCAGTTCTTC
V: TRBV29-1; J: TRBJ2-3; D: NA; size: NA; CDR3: CSVSERRGASTDTQYF; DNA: TGCAGCGTCTCTGAGAGGAGGGGTGCCAGCACAGATACGCAGTATTTT
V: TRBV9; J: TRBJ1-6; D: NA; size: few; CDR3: CASSVANYNSPLHF; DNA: TGTGCCAGCAGCGTAGCTAACTATAATTCACCCCTCCACTTT
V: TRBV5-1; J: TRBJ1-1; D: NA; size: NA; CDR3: CASSLGDRSTEAFF; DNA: TGCGCCAGCAGCTTGGGCGACAGGAGCACTGAAGCTTTCTTT
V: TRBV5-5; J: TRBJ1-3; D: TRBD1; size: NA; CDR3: CASSWDRGLSGNTIYF; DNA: TGTGCCAGCAGCTGGGACAGGGGCCTCTCTGGAAACACCATATATTTT
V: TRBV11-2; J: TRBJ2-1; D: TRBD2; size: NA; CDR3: CASRFSSGANNEQFF; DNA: TGTGCCAGCAGATTTTCTAGCGGGGCAAACAATGAGCAGTTCTTC
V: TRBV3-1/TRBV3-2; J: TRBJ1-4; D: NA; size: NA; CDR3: CASSQVNSEKLFF; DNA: TGTGCCAGCAGCCAAGTAAATTCCGAAAAACTGTTTTTT
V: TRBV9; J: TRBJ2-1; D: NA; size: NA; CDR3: CASSVGPSGYEQFF; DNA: TGTGCCAGCAGCGTAGGACCATCAGGGTATGAGCAGTTCTTC
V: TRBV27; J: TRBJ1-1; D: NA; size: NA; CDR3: CASSRQEETEAFF; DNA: TGTGCCAGCAGCCGACAGGAAGAAACTGAAGCTTTCTTT
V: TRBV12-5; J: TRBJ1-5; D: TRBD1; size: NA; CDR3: CASGPGQGSLFQPQHF; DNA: TGTGCTAGTGGTCCGGGACAGGGGTCCCTTTTCCAGCCCCAGCATTTT
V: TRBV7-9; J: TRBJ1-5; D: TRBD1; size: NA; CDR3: CASSLGTGVNQPQHF; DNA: TGTGCCAGCAGCTTAGGGACAGGGGTCAATCAGCCCCAGCATTTT
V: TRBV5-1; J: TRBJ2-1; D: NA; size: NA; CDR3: CASSSGVGYSEQFF; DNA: TGCGCCAGCAGCTCAGGGGTTGGGTACAGTGAGCAGTTCTTC
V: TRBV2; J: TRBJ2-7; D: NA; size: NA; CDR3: CASQALGTKREQYF; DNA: TGTGCCAGTCAAGCACTTGGGACAAAACGCGAGCAGTACTTC
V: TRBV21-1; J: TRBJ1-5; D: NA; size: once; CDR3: CASTREGENQPQHF; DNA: TGTGCCAGCACGAGGGAGGGGGAAAATCAGCCCCAGCATTTT
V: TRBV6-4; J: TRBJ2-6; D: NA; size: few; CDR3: CASTLGVSSGANVLTF; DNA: TGTGCCAGCACGCTAGGTGTGAGCTCTGGGGCCAACGTCCTGACTTTC
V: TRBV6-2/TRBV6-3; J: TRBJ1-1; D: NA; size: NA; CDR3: CASSYSKEGRKSGTEAFF; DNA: TGTGCCAGCAGTTACTCCAAGGAGGGGCGAAAGTCGGGCACTGAAGCTTTCTTT
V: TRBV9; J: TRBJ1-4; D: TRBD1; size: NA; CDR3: CASSERTGAGEKLFF; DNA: TGTGCCAGCAGCGAACGAACAGGGGCGGGTGAAAAACTGTTTTTT
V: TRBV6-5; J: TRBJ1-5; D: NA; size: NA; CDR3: CASRKVSGLNQPQHF; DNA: TGTGCCAGCAGAAAAGTTTCAGGACTCAATCAGCCCCAGCATTTT
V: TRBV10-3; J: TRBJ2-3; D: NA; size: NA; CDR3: CAIRSDSPSGDTQYF; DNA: TGTGCCATCAGATCGGACTCACCCTCTGGAGATACGCAGTATTTT
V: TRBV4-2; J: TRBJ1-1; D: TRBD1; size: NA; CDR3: CASTPGQGPSTEAFF; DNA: TGTGCCAGCACGCCGGGACAGGGGCCCTCCACTGAAGCTTTCTTT
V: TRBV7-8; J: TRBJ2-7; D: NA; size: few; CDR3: CASSLRFYEQYF; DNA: TGTGCCAGCAGCTTACGGTTCTACGAGCAGTACTTC
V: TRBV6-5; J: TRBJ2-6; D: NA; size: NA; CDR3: CASGSQGAGANVLTF; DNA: TGTGCCAGCGGGTCACAGGGTGCCGGGGCCAACGTCCTGACTTTC
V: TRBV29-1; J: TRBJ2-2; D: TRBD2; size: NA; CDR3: CSVLGLAGYTGELFF; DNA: TGCAGCGTCTTGGGACTAGCGGGCTACACCGGGGAGCTGTTTTTT
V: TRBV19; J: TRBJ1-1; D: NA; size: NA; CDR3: CASTIIGGATEAFF; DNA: TGTGCCAGTACCATTATAGGGGGGGCCACTGAAGCTTTCTTT
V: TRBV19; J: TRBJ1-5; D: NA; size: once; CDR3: CASSMATENSNQPQHF; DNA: TGTGCCAGTAGTATGGCCACAGAAAATAGCAATCAGCCCCAGCATTTT
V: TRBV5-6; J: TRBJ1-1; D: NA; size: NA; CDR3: CASSSTGQNTEAFF; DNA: TGTGCCAGCAGCTCTACAGGACAGAACACTGAAGCTTTCTTT
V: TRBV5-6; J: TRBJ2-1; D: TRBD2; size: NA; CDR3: CASSSGLWGGNEQFF; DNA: TGTGCCAGCAGCTCGGGACTCTGGGGGGGCAATGAGCAGTTCTTC
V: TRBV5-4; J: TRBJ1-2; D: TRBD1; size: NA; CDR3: CASSPGGSYGYTF; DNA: TGTGCCAGCAGCCCAGGGGGCAGCTATGGCTACACCTTC
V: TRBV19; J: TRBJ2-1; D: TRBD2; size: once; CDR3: CASSIVGLAKTYNEQFF; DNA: TGTGCCAGTAGTATAGTTGGACTAGCGAAAACCTACAATGAGCAGTTCTTC
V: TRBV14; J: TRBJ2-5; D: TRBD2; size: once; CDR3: CASSQDRTSGPGETQYF; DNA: TGTGCCAGCAGCCAAGACAGGACTAGCGGCCCCGGGGAGACCCAGTACTTC
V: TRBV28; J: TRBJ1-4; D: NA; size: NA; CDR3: CASSFQGVEKLFF; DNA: TGTGCCAGCAGTTTCCAAGGGGTGGAAAAACTGTTTTTT
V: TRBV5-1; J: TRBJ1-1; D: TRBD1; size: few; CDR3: CASSPAGGMNTEAFF; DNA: TGCGCCAGCAGCCCCGCAGGGGGCATGAACACTGAAGCTTTCTTT
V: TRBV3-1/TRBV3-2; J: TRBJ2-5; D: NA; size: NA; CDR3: CASSQGRYETQYF; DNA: TGTGCCAGCAGCCAAGGGCGGTACGAGACCCAGTACTTC
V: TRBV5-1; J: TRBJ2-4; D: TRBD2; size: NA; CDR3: CASSSQAAGMGNIQYF; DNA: TGCGCCAGCAGCTCTCAGGCAGCGGGGATGGGAAACATTCAGTACTTC
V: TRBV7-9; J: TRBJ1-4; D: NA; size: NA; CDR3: CASSLFEGERGKLFF; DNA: TGTGCCAGCAGCTTATTTGAGGGGGAACGGGGAAAACTGTTTTTT
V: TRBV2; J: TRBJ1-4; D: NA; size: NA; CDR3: CASSRTATNEKLFF; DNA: TGTGCCAGCAGTCGGACAGCAACTAATGAAAAACTGTTTTTT
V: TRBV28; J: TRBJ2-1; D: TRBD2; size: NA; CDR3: CAIEPGLAGGTSSYNEQFF; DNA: TGTGCCATCGAACCGGGACTAGCGGGGGGGACGAGCTCCTACAATGAGCAGTTCTTC
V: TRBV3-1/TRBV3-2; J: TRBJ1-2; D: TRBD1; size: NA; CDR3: CASSRPGTVANYGYTF; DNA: TGTGCCAGCAGCCGTCCCGGGACAGTCGCTAACTATGGCTACACCTTC
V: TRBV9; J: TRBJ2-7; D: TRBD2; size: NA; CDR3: CASSVGGGNSYEQYF; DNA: TGTGCCAGCAGCGTAGGCGGGGGAAACTCCTACGAGCAGTACTTC
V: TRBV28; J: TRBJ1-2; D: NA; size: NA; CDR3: CASSLRGRKPYYTF; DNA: TGTGCCAGCAGTTTAAGGGGAAGGAAGCCTTACTACACCTTC
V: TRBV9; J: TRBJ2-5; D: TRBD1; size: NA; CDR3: CASSQGALRETQYF; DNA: TGTGCCAGCAGCCAGGGGGCTTTGAGAGAGACCCAGTACTTC
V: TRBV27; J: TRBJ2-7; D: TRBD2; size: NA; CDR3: CASSLWTSGGVLEQYF; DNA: TGTGCCAGCAGTTTGTGGACTAGCGGGGGGGTTTTGGAGCAGTACTTC
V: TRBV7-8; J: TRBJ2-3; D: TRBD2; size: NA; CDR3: CASSLAAGAGGQLDTQYF; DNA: TGTGCCAGCAGCTTAGCCGCCGGCGCGGGGGGGCAATTGGATACGCAGTATTTT
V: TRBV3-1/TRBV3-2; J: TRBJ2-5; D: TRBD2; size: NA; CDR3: CASSHRAGVQETQYF; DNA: TGTGCCAGCAGCCACAGAGCGGGGGTCCAAGAGACCCAGTACTTC